The entry below describes one TCR beta chain. The germline V gene encodes CDR1 MNHEY and CDR2 SVGAGI. Unmatched junction bases numbered 6, after V lost 11 bases and J lost 5 bases. The CDR3 length is 14 residues. These data are taken from a study of blood T cell repertoires in COVID-19. Study at large: Sources were T cells, B-cell-depleted T cells, or PBMCs; the material itself was cDNA or gDNA.

Authors' processing steps: Amplification with reference gene primers provided the estimates of nucleated cell counts. Sequencing used immunoSEQ multiplex PCR; TCRdb keeps in-frame clones, though not all of them. The V and J calls and clone size come from that table; D and trimming were worked out from the DNA. This sample has approximately 130,000 clones, with 85% to 90% found just once. The V gene is TRBV6-5, the J gene TRBJ2-2; 12 bases match TRBD2. The TCR sequence derives from a human donor in a cohort sampled during active COVID-19. The material sequenced was peripheral blood. DNA of the CDR3: TGTGCCGGAGATACTAGCGGGAGGACCGGGGAGCTGTTTTTT. Protein product: CAGDTSGRTGELFF.